This TCR beta chain was captured by sequencing in a study of blood T cell repertoires in COVID-19. Participant-reported clinical history was the basis for cohort assignment. Sequencing was performed with immunoSEQ multiplex PCR; in TCRdb, only in-frame clones are kept and a portion is missing. This sample has fewer than 300,000 clones, with 75% to 95% found just once. As to this clone: The same CDR3 can be traced to other DNA sequences in this sample.

The material sequenced was PBMCs or T cells enriched from blood (not recorded which). The TCR was taken from a woman in her 30s who had recovered from COVID-19.

CDR3 protein: CASSLNSNQPQHF. CDR3 coding DNA: TGTGCCAGCAGCTTAAATTCAAATCAGCCCCAGCATTTT. The rearrangement uses TRBV7-9 and TRBJ1-5, with no clear D. The CDR3 is made up of 13 amino acids. V shed 2 bases and J shed 4 bases, with 6 bases lying between them. The germline V gene encodes CDR1 SEHNR and CDR2 FQNEAQ (reference sequence).